The present TCR beta chain was sequenced within a study of T-cell reconstitution after alpha-beta-depleted transplantation in children. Library preparation (for TCRbeta) was performed with unique molecular identifiers. TCRdb processed the PCR reads anew with MiXCR; each CDR3 protein has one entry. The sample comprises about 250,000 distinct CDR3 sequences, approximately 24% of which are singletons, and about 4.8% rests with the top ten. Study-wide points: In patients about two months after transplant, alpha-beta T cells reportedly arose from several hundred expanded graft clones. Surviving recipient T cells and thymic progenitors accounted for the high day-60 TCRbeta diversity observed in some patients. The main origin of T-cell counts and diversity one year after transplant was newly produced T cells.

In this sample, this clonotype turned up a few times. Its antigen is currently unknown. Germline CDR1 LGHNA, CDR2 YNFKEQ. V lost 2 bases, J lost 1 base, and 14 bases lay in between. The CDR3 runs 16 residues. The specimen comprised PBMCs, mostly from graft donor cells, sampled 360 days after TCRalphabeta/CD19-depleted stem cell transplant. The sequence derives from a female patient aged 2-10 years who had a stem cell transplant for congenital amegakaryocytic thrombocytopenia, so the T cells may come from the graft donor. The chain carries TRBV4-2 and TRBJ2-5; D perhaps matches TRBD2 (5 bases). CDR3 bases: TGTGCCAGCAGCCAAAGGTTACTAGGATCCCAAGAGACCCAGTACTTC. Its translation: CASSQRLLGSQETQYF.